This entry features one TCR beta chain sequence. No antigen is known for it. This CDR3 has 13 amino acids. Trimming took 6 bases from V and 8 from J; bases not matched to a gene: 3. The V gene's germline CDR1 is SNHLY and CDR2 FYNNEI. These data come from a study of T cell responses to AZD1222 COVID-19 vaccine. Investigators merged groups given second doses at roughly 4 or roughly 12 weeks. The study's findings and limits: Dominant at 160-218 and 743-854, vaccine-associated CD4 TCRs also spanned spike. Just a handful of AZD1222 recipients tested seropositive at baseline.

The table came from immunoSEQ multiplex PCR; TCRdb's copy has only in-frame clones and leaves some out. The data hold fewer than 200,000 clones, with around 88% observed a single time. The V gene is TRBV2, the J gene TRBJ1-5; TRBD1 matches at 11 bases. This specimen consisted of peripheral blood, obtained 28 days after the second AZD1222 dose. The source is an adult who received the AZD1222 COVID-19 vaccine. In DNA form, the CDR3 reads TGTGCCAGCAGGGGGGACAGGGGGGAGCCCCAGCATTTT. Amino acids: CASRGDRGEPQHF.